This entry concerns a single T cell receptor (beta chain). Its antigen remains unknown. The sample comes from a study of cytomegalovirus exposure and HLA in healthy donors. The overall study: Researchers found that about 84% of 398 genotyped donors fell within the Caucasian-associated ancestry cluster. Whole-study results and caveats: Links to common viral pathogens appeared, in a later analysis, for several of the most significant clusters. Later work found most CMV-associated TCR beta chains apparently HLA-restricted.

The donors, nominally healthy at sampling, likely had unrecorded immune exposures. V lost 6 bases to trimming and J lost 0 bases, with 9 bases between them. Germline values: CDR1 MDHEN, CDR2 SYDVKM. The CDR3 has 14 amino acids. The PCR made use of 60 Vbeta and 13 Jbeta primers. Sequencing was performed with immunoSEQ multiplex PCR; in TCRdb, only in-frame clones are kept and a portion is missing. This sample has more than 95,000 clones, with 65% to 75% found just once. The chain links TRBV28 to TRBJ1-3; a possible D gene is TRBD1 (5 bases). The receptor was isolated from a female donor in good health and CMV-seropositive. The material sequenced was PBMCs. For the CDR3, the DNA is TGTGCCAGCAGACCCACAGGCTCTGGAAACACCATATATTTT. This translates into CASRPTGSGNTIYF. The variable domain in full, with the rest retrieved from reference TRBV28 and TRBJ1-3, is DVKVTQSSRYLVKRTGEKVFLECVQDMDHENMFWYRQDPGLGLRLIYFSYDVKMKEKGDIPEGYSVSREKKERFSLILESASTNQTSMYLCASRPTGSGNTIYFGEGSWLTVV.